This T cell receptor beta chain was documented in a study of a mutant IDH1 vaccine in newly diagnosed glioma. Looking at the study overall: Patients came in for eight vaccinations, in weeks 1, 3, 5, 7, 11, 15, 19 and 23. Averaging roughly 40 years of age, treated patients were around 62% male and about 38% female. Former treatment meant radiotherapy, temozolomide, or both; the majority had gotten both. Study-level points and caveats: With respect to changes in top peripheral T cell clonotypes, pseudoprogression seemed unrelated.

The time point is: week 23, last vaccination. Vaccinated patients received 300 ug of mutant IDH1 20-mer peptide per dose, with topical imiquimod. The table lists this clone with a count of one. Its specificity is not known. Only in-frame clones appear in the TCRdb table, and some are missing; sequencing was by immunoSEQ multiplex PCR. Of tens of thousands of clones listed, around 82% are singletons. With V trimmed by 5 bases and J by 4 bases, 20 bases remained unmatched. Germline CDR1 SGHTA, CDR2 FQGNSA. CDR3 length equals 19 residues. Material: PBMCs, obtained from a glioma patient whose treatment included an IDH1 peptide vaccine. This chain connects TRBV7-2 to TRBJ2-1; 7 bases align to TRBD2. The clonotype comes from a man aged 18 to 29 with glioma. CDR3: CASSPGLGLFSSTYNEQFF. CDR3 DNA sequence: TGTGCCAGCAGCCCCGGACTAGGGCTCTTCTCCAGTACTTACAATGAGCAGTTCTTC.